These 27 T cell receptor beta chains came from one sample sequenced in a study of OX40 agonist ivuxolimab in advanced cancers. Only in-frame clones appear in the TCRdb table, and some are missing; sequencing was by immunoSEQ multiplex PCR. The sample includes around 84,000 clones, about nine tenths of them seen just once. The sequencing used CD4+ or CD8+ T cells sorted from blood, collected in a trial of the OX40 agonist ivuxolimab. These receptor sequences come from an adult with an advanced solid tumor such as melanoma, head and neck, liver or kidney cancer.

J is TRBJ1-1 and V is TRBV7-3, with D maybe TRBD1 (5 bases). The CDR3 consists of 15 residues. Trimming took off 1 base at V and 8 bases at J, with 17 bases between the two ends. The germline V gene encodes CDR1 SGHTA and CDR2 FQGTGA. The chain's CDR3 is CASSLIRGRKEEAFF. The CDR3 DNA follows: TGTGCCAGCAGCTTAATACGGGGCCGTAAGGAAGAAGCTTTCTTT.

This clone was recorded once. The chain joins TRBV2 to TRBJ2-5, with D tentatively TRBD2 (6 bases). Between the trimmed V and J ends, which lost 4 bases and 4 bases, there was a span of 10 bases. The CDR3 spans 13 residues. Germline CDR1 and CDR2: SNHLY and FYNNEI. CDR3 region: CASSAAGPETQYF. The CDR3 region has the DNA TGTGCCAGCAGTGCCGCGGGGCCAGAGACCCAGTACTTC.

The V call is TRBV5-5, the J call TRBJ2-4; D may match TRBD1 or TRBD2 (5 bases each). The V end lost 4 bases, the J end lost 4 bases, and 15 bases lay between the germline ends. The CDR3 contains 15 residues. Germline CDR1 is SGHKS and CDR2 is YYEKEE (reference sequence). The CDR3 is CASSGWGRGKNIQYF. CDR3 DNA: TGTGCCAGCAGCGGCTGGGGACGGGGAAAAAACATTCAGTACTTC.

The CDR3 loop reads CASRGVTDTQYF. The CDR3 DNA sequence: TGTGCCAGCAGGGGCGTTACAGATACGCAGTATTTT. This sequence joins TRBV9 and TRBJ2-3, with D unclear. V dropped 5 bases and J dropped 3 bases, with 7 bases sitting between them. The length of the CDR3 is 12 residues. Germline values: CDR1 SGDLS, CDR2 YYNGEE.

The chain employs TRBV4-1 and TRBJ2-3; the match to TRBD1 covers 9 bases. V shed 0 bases and J 4 bases; nucleotides not matched to a gene: 2. The germline V gene has CDR1 MGHRA and CDR2 YSYEKL. This CDR3 has 15 residues. Here the CDR3 reads CASSQDRQGADTQYF. Here the CDR3 DNA reads TGCGCCAGCAGCCAAGATCGACAGGGGGCAGATACGCAGTATTTT.

The chain carries TRBV6-5 and TRBJ2-7; no firm D call. CDR3 length equals 14 residues. The germline V gene encodes CDR1 MNHEY and CDR2 SVGAGI. Trimming removed 2 bases at V and 3 bases at J, with 11 bases between. This chain's CDR3 is CASSYEGIHYEQYF. The CDR3 DNA sequence: TGTGCCAGCAGTTACGAAGGGATCCACTACGAGCAGTACTTC.

The chain has TRBV7-8 and TRBJ2-1; 7 nucleotides match TRBD1. With V trimmed by 4 bases and J by 0 bases, 6 bases remained unmatched. CDR1 is SGHVS and CDR2 is FQNEAQ in the germline V gene. This CDR3 is 16 amino acids long. The CDR3 here is CASSSLDRASYNEQFF. DNA for the CDR3: TGTGCCAGCAGCTCCTTAGACAGGGCCTCCTACAATGAGCAGTTCTTC.

V gene TRBV9 combines with J gene TRBJ2-2, with TRBD2 matching 13 bases. The CDR3 consists of 16 residues. CDR1 is SGDLS, CDR2 YYNGEE, per germline. The ends lost 3 bases at V and 5 bases at J; junction bases unmatched: 4. CDR3 coding DNA: TGTGCCAGCAGCGCCTGGACTAGCGGGGGTACCGGGGAGCTGTTTTTT. Translated: CASSAWTSGGTGELFF.

This rearrangement joins TRBV19 to TRBJ1-1; possible D gene TRBD1, 5 bases. The V end lost 2 bases, the J end lost 4 bases, and 11 bases lay between the germline ends. The length of the CDR3 is 14 residues. The germline V gene has CDR1 LNHDA and CDR2 SQIVND (reference sequence). CDR3 sequence (DNA): TGTGCCAGTAGTATATCGGGGGGAGGCACTGAAGCTTTCTTT. It yields the protein CASSISGGGTEAFF.

V usage is TRBV30 and J usage is TRBJ2-5, with D possibly being TRBD1 (6 bases). The J call may be wrong; the DNA end is better matched by TRBJ2-7. This CDR3 region has 13 residues. Germline V CDR1 and CDR2: GTSNPN, SVGIG (reference sequence). The CDR3 DNA reads as TGTGCCTGGAGTAGGACAGAGGAATACGAGCAGTACTTC. Translated: CAWSRTEEYEQYF.

The genes are TRBV5-6 and TRBJ2-3; 9 bases line up with TRBD1. This CDR3 has 15 amino acids. Germline V gene data show CDR1 as SGHDT and CDR2 as YYEEEE. Trimming took 4 bases from V and 6 from J; bases not matched to a gene: 9. The CDR3: CASSPLGQGWDTQYF. The DNA of the CDR3 is TGTGCCAGCAGCCCTCTGGGACAGGGTTGGGATACGCAGTATTTT.

CDR3 DNA sequence: TGTGCCACCCTAGGCGACAGTGCACAAGAGACCCAGTACTTC. It encodes CATLGDSAQETQYF. J is TRBJ2-5 and V is TRBV7-9; D may be TRBD1 (5 bases). The CDR3 has 14 residues. Germline V lookup: CDR1 SEHNR, CDR2 FQNEAQ (reference sequence). Trimming stripped 10 bases from V and 2 bases from J, with 17 bases between. The full variable domain, its missing parts supplied by reference TRBV7-9 and TRBJ2-5, is DTGVSQNPRHKITKRGQNVTFRCDPISEHNRLYWYRQTLGQGPEFLTYFQNEAQLEKSRLLSDRFSAERPKGSFSTLEIQRTEQGDSAMYLCATLGDSAQETQYFGPGTRLLVL.

The chain has TRBV11-2 and TRBJ2-2, with a weak D call TRBD2 (5 bases). Trimming cost V 5 bases and J 0 bases, with 10 bases left between them. The CDR3 runs 15 residues. Germline values: CDR1 SGHAT, CDR2 FQNNGV. CDR3 in DNA: TGTGCCAGCAGCAGTAGCGTAGCGAACACCGGGGAGCTGTTTTTT. Its translation: CASSSSVANTGELFF. Full variable domain (outside the CDR3, taken from reference TRBV11-2 and TRBJ2-2): EAGVAQSPRYKIIEKRQSVAFWCNPISGHATLYWYQQILGQGPKLLIQFQNNGVVDDSQLPKDRFSAERLKGVDSTLKIQPAKLEDSAVYLCASSSSVANTGELFFGEGSRLTVL.

This sequence joins TRBV9 and TRBJ1-2; TRBD1 might be the D (6 bases). Germline lookup yields CDR1 SGDLS and CDR2 YYNGEE. This CDR3 is 15 amino acids long. V gave up 0 bases and J gave up 2 bases, with 11 bases separating them. CDR3 amino acids: CASSVVGGGNYGYTF. The CDR3 coding sequence is TGTGCCAGCAGCGTAGTAGGAGGGGGAAACTATGGCTACACCTTC.

The chain has TRBV6-5 and TRBJ2-7; D tentatively fits TRBD1 or TRBD2 (7 bases each). The CDR3 has 14 amino acids. CDR1 MNHEY and CDR2 SVGAGI come from the germline V gene. Trimming took off 2 bases at V and 2 bases at J, with 10 bases between the two ends. CDR3 sequence reads: CASSYAGGAYEQYF. The CDR3 region has the DNA TGTGCCAGCAGTTACGCAGGGGGGGCCTACGAGCAGTACTTC.

The CDR3 DNA reads as TGTGCCAGCAGTTACGAGCGGGAGAACACCGGGGAGCTGTTTTTT. This codes for CASSYERENTGELFF. The chain is built from TRBV6-6 and TRBJ2-2, with 7 bases matching TRBD2. Germline V gene data show CDR1 as MNHNY and CDR2 as SVGAGI (reference sequence). There are 15 residues in the CDR3. V was clipped by 2 bases and J by 1 base; unmatched bases: 1.

The rearrangement uses TRBV9 and TRBJ2-1, with D perhaps TRBD2 (5 bases). Germline V CDR1 and CDR2: SGDLS, YYNGEE. The CDR3 has 14 residues. Deletions cut 0 bases from V and 2 bases from J, with 6 bases between. The DNA for the CDR3 is TGTGCCAGCAGCGTAGCGGGGACCTACAATGAGCAGTTCTTC. Amino acid sequence: CASSVAGTYNEQFF.

V is TRBV7-2 and J is TRBJ1-4, with a weak D call TRBD1 (5 bases). Germline-derived CDR1 and CDR2 are SGHTA and FQGNSA. The germline V and J ends were trimmed by 5 bases and 3 bases, with 13 bases remaining between them. The CDR3 has 15 amino acids. The CDR3 protein is CASSPGTYANEKLFF. The CDR3 bases are TGTGCCAGCAGCCCGGGGACTTACGCTAATGAAAAACTGTTTTTT.

The CDR3 protein is CASSGIGEQYF. The DNA for the CDR3 is TGTGCCAGCAGCGGAATTGGCGAGCAGTACTTC. The chain is built from TRBV9 and TRBJ2-7; D remains unclear. Trimming took off 3 bases at V and 6 bases at J, with 7 bases between the two ends. The CDR3 length is 11 residues. The V gene's germline CDR1 is SGDLS and CDR2 YYNGEE. The full variable domain, with the rest looked up from reference TRBV9 and TRBJ2-7, is DSGVTQTPKHLITATGQRVTLRCSPRSGDLSVYWYQQSLDQGLQFLIQYYNGEERAKGNILERFSAQQFPDLHSELNLSSLELGDSALYFCASSGIGEQYFGPGTRLTVT.

The chain links TRBV5-1 to TRBJ2-7; D uncertain. Germline lookup yields CDR1 SGHRS and CDR2 YFSETQ. This CDR3 region has 14 residues. With 6 bases removed from V and 0 bases from J, the gap between germline ends came to 13 bases. CDR3 amino acids: CASILGPSSYEQYF. The DNA for the CDR3 is TGCGCCAGCATCCTCGGACCCTCCTCCTACGAGCAGTACTTC.

V is TRBV4-1 and J is TRBJ1-5; possibly TRBD1 for D (5 bases). The CDR3 runs to 13 residues. Trimming removed 8 bases from V and 5 bases from J, with 13 bases in between. Germline V gives CDR1 MGHRA, CDR2 YSYEKL. CDR3 sequence reads: CASALGEDQPQHF. CDR3 sequence (DNA): TGCGCCAGCGCCTTAGGGGAGGATCAGCCCCAGCATTTT.

This chain's CDR3 is CASSDRQGAGNTIYF. The CDR3, as DNA: TGTGCCAGCAGCGACCGACAGGGGGCTGGAAACACCATATATTTT. V gene TRBV9 combines with J gene TRBJ1-3, with 9 bases lining up with TRBD1. From germline, CDR1 is SGDLS and CDR2 YYNGEE. V shed 3 bases and J 2 bases; nucleotides not matched to a gene: 3. The CDR3 is made up of 15 amino acids.

CDR3 bases: TGTGCCAGCAGCACGACGAGCTCTGGAAACACCATATATTTT. This sequence encodes CASSTTSSGNTIYF. The gene calls are TRBV7-6 and TRBJ1-3; the D is unclear. CDR3 size: 14 residues. Between the trimmed V and J ends, which lost 5 bases and 0 bases, there was a span of 8 bases. Germline values: CDR1 SGHVS, CDR2 FNYEAQ.

This chain connects TRBV4-3 to TRBJ1-3; TRBD1 matches at 9 bases. CDR3 length: 14 residues. V was pared by 6 bases and J by 4 bases, with 4 bases of the junction left unmatched. Germline V CDR1 and CDR2: LGHNA, YSLEER. The CDR3, as DNA: TGCGCCAGCAGGCTACAGGGGGCCGGAAACACCATATATTTT. Protein product: CASRLQGAGNTIYF.

Of note for this clone: The sample contains more than one DNA sequence encoding this CDR3. This chain connects TRBV6-4 to TRBJ2-3; 9 bases agree with TRBD2. The V segment lost 3 bases and the J segment 3 bases; nucleotides outside the gene matches: 4. This CDR3 has 15 amino acids. Germline loops: CDR1 MRHNA, CDR2 SNTAGT. CDR3 coding DNA: TGTGCCAGCAGTGAGACCAGCGGGGGGACAGATACGCAGTATTTT. This sequence encodes CASSETSGGTDTQYF.

The gene calls are TRBV11-2 and TRBJ1-1, with TRBD1 matching over 8 bases. The length of the CDR3 is 14 residues. V dropped 11 bases and J dropped 1; count of bases not matched to a gene: 9. The germline V gene has CDR1 SGHAT and CDR2 FQNNGV. CDR3 coding DNA: TGTGCCTGCCGAACAGGGGGTGGGAACACTGAAGCTTTCTTT. It translates to CACRTGGGNTEAFF.

The J gene is TRBJ2-1, the V gene TRBV6-5; TRBD1 is a possible D gene (6 bases). The germline V gene has CDR1 MNHEY and CDR2 SVGAGI. Trimming took off 0 bases at V and 3 bases at J, with 12 bases between the two ends. The CDR3 runs 16 residues. The CDR3 bases are TGTGCCAGCAGTTACTCCTCGGGACACCTCTACAATGAGCAGTTCTTC. The encoded protein is CASSYSSGHLYNEQFF.